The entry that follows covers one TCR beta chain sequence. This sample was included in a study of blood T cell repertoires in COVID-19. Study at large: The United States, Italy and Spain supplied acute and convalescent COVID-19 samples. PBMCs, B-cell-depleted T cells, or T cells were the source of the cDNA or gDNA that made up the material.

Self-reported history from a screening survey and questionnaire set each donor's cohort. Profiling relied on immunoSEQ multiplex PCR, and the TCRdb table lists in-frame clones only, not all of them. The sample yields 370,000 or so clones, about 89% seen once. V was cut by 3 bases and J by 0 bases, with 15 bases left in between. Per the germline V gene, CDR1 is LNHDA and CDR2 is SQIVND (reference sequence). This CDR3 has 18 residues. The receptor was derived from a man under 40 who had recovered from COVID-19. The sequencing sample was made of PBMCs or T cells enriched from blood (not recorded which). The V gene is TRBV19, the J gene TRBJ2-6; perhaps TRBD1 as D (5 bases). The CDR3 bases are TGTGCCAGTAGTATGTCAGGGATCCTCGGCTCTGGGGCCAACGTCCTGACTTTC. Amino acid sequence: CASSMSGILGSGANVLTF.